The 30 T cell receptor beta chains given below trace back to one sample, sequenced in a study of cytomegalovirus exposure and HLA in healthy donors. Use of 60 Vbeta and 13 Jbeta primers characterized the PCR. Produced via immunoSEQ multiplex PCR; TCRdb's table is partial and in-frame only. The sample lists about 160,000 clones; about four fifths were seen once. Sample: PBMCs. These receptor sequences come from a man aged 45 to 65 in good health and CMV-seropositive.

The chain joins TRBV28 to TRBJ1-2; 7 bases agree with TRBD1. The CDR3 is 15 residues long. V trimming: 6 bases; J trimming: 4 bases; junction bases outside the gene matches: 11. CDR1 and CDR2 (germline): MDHEN, SYDVKM. CDR3 sequence reads: CASSPGTVLAYGYTF. CDR3 coding DNA: TGTGCCAGCAGCCCCGGGACAGTCCTTGCCTATGGCTACACCTTC.

The chain uses TRBV7-6 and TRBJ2-1, with D maybe TRBD2 (6 bases). CDR1 and CDR2 from the germline V gene are SGHVS and FNYEAQ. The germline V and J ends were trimmed by 5 bases and 4 bases, with 15 bases remaining between them. The CDR3 loop spans 15 amino acids. The CDR3 sequence is CASSPGGSAYNEQFF. The DNA of the CDR3 is TGTGCCAGCAGCCCCGGAGGGTCAGCGTACAATGAGCAGTTCTTC.

J is TRBJ1-2 and V is TRBV7-8; 8 bases are shared with TRBD1. The CDR3 is 15 residues long. The ends lost 0 bases at V and 4 bases at J; junction bases unmatched: 4. The germline gives CDR1 SGHVS, CDR2 FQNEAQ. CDR3 coding DNA: TGTGCCAGCAGCTTAGCGGTTACAGGGGGCTATGGCTACACCTTC. It specifies CASSLAVTGGYGYTF.

This CDR3 is CASSLGYRGQFEETQYF. The DNA of the CDR3 is TGTGCCAGCAGCTTAGGTTACAGGGGGCAATTTGAAGAGACCCAGTACTTC. This rearrangement joins TRBV7-2 to TRBJ2-5, with TRBD1 matching 9 bases. Germline CDR1 and CDR2: SGHTA and FQGNSA. V gave up 1 base and J gave up 3 bases; unmatched junction bases: 9. This CDR3 comprises 17 residues.

The chain uses TRBV14 and TRBJ1-3, with D unclear. Trimming removed 1 base at V and 3 bases at J, with 4 bases between. The germline gives CDR1 SGHDN, CDR2 FVKESK. The CDR3 sequence is 13 residues long. CDR3 amino acids: CASSQAGGNTIYF. CDR3 nucleotide sequence: TGTGCCAGCAGCCAAGCCGGTGGAAACACCATATATTTT.

This clone has only one observation. The chain joins TRBV4-3 to TRBJ1-3; D not certain. The CDR3 is 14 residues long. Germline assignment: CDR1 LGHNA and CDR2 YSLEER. V was cut by 4 bases and J by 8 bases, with 15 bases left in between. CDR3 amino acids: CASSRREAGDTIYF. DNA of the CDR3: TGCGCCAGCAGCCGGAGGGAAGCCGGGGACACCATATATTTT.

The V call is TRBV6-5, the J call TRBJ2-5; possibly TRBD2 for D (6 bases). The J call is in doubt because the DNA end fits TRBJ2-7 better. Per germline, CDR1 MNHEY and CDR2 SVGAGI. The CDR3 spans 15 residues. The CDR3 is CASSYSGGPRDEQYF. In nucleotides, the CDR3 is TGTGCCAGCAGTTACTCAGGAGGGCCTAGAGACGAGCAGTACTTC.

This clone was counted only a few times. The chain has TRBV28 and TRBJ1-5; 7 nucleotides match TRBD1. This CDR3 has 16 residues. Trimming took 2 bases from V and 0 from J; bases not matched to a gene: 4. The germline CDR1 and CDR2 sequences are MDHEN and SYDVKM. The CDR3 sequence is CASSLVGQISNQPQHF. The CDR3 DNA reads as TGTGCCAGCAGTTTAGTGGGACAGATTAGCAATCAGCCCCAGCATTTT.

The rearrangement joins TRBV19 to TRBJ1-2; TRBD1 aligns across 11 bases. Losses at the gene ends were 4 bases for V and 5 bases for J; bases not matched to a gene: 6. This CDR3 comprises 15 residues. Per the germline V gene, CDR1 is LNHDA and CDR2 is SQIVND (reference sequence). CDR3: CASSRGQGARYGYTF. CDR3 nucleotides: TGTGCCAGTAGTAGAGGACAGGGGGCGAGGTATGGCTACACCTTC.

This sequence joins TRBV28 and TRBJ2-7; no definite D call. CDR3 length: 13 residues. V dropped 5 bases and J dropped 2 bases, with 10 bases sitting between them. Germline V gene sequence: CDR1 MDHEN, CDR2 SYDVKM. The DNA for the CDR3 is TGTGCCAGCAGTATACTAACTCCCTACGAGCAGTACTTC. Translated, it gives CASSILTPYEQYF.

This clone was seen only once. One junction end disagrees with the germline gene, perhaps due to a read error. The J gene is TRBJ2-3, the V gene TRBV7-7; 7 bases map to TRBD2. This CDR3 region has 14 residues. Germline-derived CDR1 and CDR2 are SSHAT and FNYEAQ (reference sequence). The CDR3 sequence: CASSLTGGVDTQYF. In DNA form, the CDR3 reads TGTGCTAGCAGTCTGACGGGGGGTGTAGATACGCAGTATTTT.

The chain is built from TRBV28 and TRBJ2-1, with a tentative D call TRBD1 (6 bases). V lost 5 bases, J lost 8 bases, and 16 bases lay in between. Germline V gene lookup returns CDR1 MDHEN and CDR2 SYDVKM. The CDR3 is made up of 14 amino acids. CDR3 residues: CASSQNLDSYEQFF. DNA for the CDR3: TGTGCCAGCAGTCAAAACCTGGACAGTTATGAGCAGTTCTTC.

This sequence joins TRBV7-2 and TRBJ2-7, with TRBD1 as a possible D gene (6 bases). Trimming stripped 2 bases from V and 0 bases from J, with 8 bases between. CDR1 SGHTA and CDR2 FQGNSA come from the germline V gene. The CDR3 runs 14 residues. As DNA, the CDR3 is TGTGCCAGCAGCTTAAGGGACAACTCCTACGAGCAGTACTTC. The encoded protein is CASSLRDNSYEQYF. The complete variable domain, with remaining parts taken from reference TRBV7-2 and TRBJ2-7, reads GAGVSQSPSNKVTEKGKDVELRCDPISGHTALYWYRQSLGQGLEFLIYFQGNSAPDKSGLPSDRFSAERTGGSVSTLTIQRTQQEDSAVYLCASSLRDNSYEQYFGPGTRLTVT.

The chain recombines TRBV10-2 with TRBJ1-6; D perhaps matches TRBD1 (5 bases). There are 17 residues in the CDR3. The V gene lost 3 bases and the J gene lost 4 bases, with 16 bases spanning the gap. The germline V gene has CDR1 WSHSY and CDR2 SAAADI. The CDR3 spells CASSEKRGKLYNSPLHF. CDR3 DNA sequence: TGCGCCAGCAGTGAAAAAAGGGGAAAACTATATAATTCACCCCTCCACTTT.

The chain carries TRBV5-4 and TRBJ2-1; TRBD2 aligns across 8 bases. The junction had 10 bases not matched to a gene; V was cut back by 1 base and J by 7 bases. CDR1 is SGHNT and CDR2 is YYREEE in the germline V gene (reference sequence). The CDR3 runs to 16 residues. The CDR3: CASSLLTGTRGNEQFF. Written as DNA, the CDR3 is TGTGCCAGCAGCTTGCTGACCGGGACTAGGGGGAATGAGCAGTTCTTC.

The J gene is TRBJ2-2, the V gene TRBV6-6; TRBD2 aligns across 8 bases. Germline V lookup: CDR1 MNHNY, CDR2 SVGAGI (reference sequence). The CDR3 totals 15 residues. The junction had 10 bases not matched to a gene; V was cut back by 6 bases and J by 7 bases. The CDR3: CASSEPGLGFGELFF. DNA of the CDR3: TGTGCCAGCAGCGAACCGGGACTAGGGTTCGGGGAGCTGTTTTTT.

The chain recombines TRBV6-1 with TRBJ2-7, with D possibly being TRBD1 (6 bases). CDR1 is MNHNS, CDR2 SASEGT, per germline. The CDR3 extends over 12 amino acids. Trimming removed 11 bases from V and 4 bases from J, with 15 bases in between. The CDR3 nucleotides read TGTGCCTCAACAGGGTTAAGGTACGAGCAGTACTTC. The encoded protein is CASTGLRYEQYF.

The V call is TRBV30, the J call TRBJ1-4; a possible D gene is TRBD1 (6 bases). Per the germline V gene, CDR1 is GTSNPN and CDR2 is SVGIG (reference sequence). The length of the CDR3 is 16 residues. V lost 3 bases and J 4 bases, leaving 18 bases between the germline ends. The CDR3 reads CAWSVDRSRGNEKLFF. Written as DNA, the CDR3 is TGTGCCTGGAGCGTTGACAGGTCTCGGGGTAATGAAAAACTGTTTTTT.

The V and J genes are TRBV19 and TRBJ2-2; possible D gene TRBD1, 6 bases. Germline V lookup: CDR1 LNHDA, CDR2 SQIVND (reference sequence). The CDR3 consists of 14 residues. The ends were cut back, 8 bases at V and 0 bases at J, with 10 bases in the middle. For the CDR3, the DNA is TGTGCCAGTTTACAGGGACCGAACACCGGGGAGCTGTTTTTT. Its protein is CASLQGPNTGELFF.

The chain uses TRBV5-1 and TRBJ2-5; TRBD1 aligns across 11 bases. The J call may be faulty, since TRBJ2-7 better matches the DNA end. CDR3 length: 16 amino acids. CDR1 and CDR2 (germline): SGHRS, YFSETQ. The CDR3 loop is CASSLGDRGNSYEQYF. DNA of the CDR3: TGCGCCAGCAGCTTGGGGGACAGGGGGAACTCCTACGAGCAGTACTTC.

V gene TRBV6-6 combines with J gene TRBJ1-1; D unclear. Germline V lookup: CDR1 MNHNY, CDR2 SVGAGI (reference sequence). This CDR3 comprises 14 residues. Trimming stripped 4 bases from V and 4 bases from J, with 13 bases between. CDR3 residues: CASSSRVPGTEAFF. CDR3 DNA sequence: TGTGCCAGCAGTTCTCGGGTACCGGGCACTGAAGCTTTCTTT.

This chain connects TRBV11-2 to TRBJ2-7; TRBD2 matches at 8 bases. This CDR3 spans 15 amino acids. CDR1 is SGHAT, CDR2 FQNNGV, per germline. The junction had 10 bases not matched to a gene; V was cut back by 5 bases and J by 4 bases. CDR3 amino acids: CASSPSGGPSYEQYF. Written as DNA, the CDR3 is TGTGCCAGCAGCCCCAGCGGGGGACCGTCTTACGAGCAGTACTTC. The full variable domain, its missing parts supplied by reference TRBV11-2 and TRBJ2-7, is EAGVAQSPRYKIIEKRQSVAFWCNPISGHATLYWYQQILGQGPKLLIQFQNNGVVDDSQLPKDRFSAERLKGVDSTLKIQPAKLEDSAVYLCASSPSGGPSYEQYFGPGTRLTVT.

This clone was seen more than once but under ten times. CDR3: CASSSQGSNQPQHF. In nucleotides, the CDR3 is TGTGCCAGCAGCTCACAGGGTAGCAATCAGCCCCAGCATTTT. The chain joins TRBV7-9 to TRBJ1-5, with D maybe TRBD1 (6 bases). CDR1 is SEHNR, CDR2 FQNEAQ, per germline (reference sequence). V was shortened by 4 bases and J by 0 bases, with 7 bases between the two germline ends. The CDR3 covers 14 residues.

The chain couples TRBV15 to TRBJ2-7; 7 bases are a match to TRBD2. CDR1 is LNHNV and CDR2 is YYDKDF in the germline V gene (reference sequence). CDR3 length: 16 amino acids. V dropped 2 bases and J dropped 0; count of bases not matched to a gene: 7. As DNA, the CDR3 is TGTGCCACCAGCAGAAGTCTAGCGGTAAGCTCCTACGAGCAGTACTTC. This encodes CATSRSLAVSSYEQYF.

The chain links TRBV4-3 to TRBJ2-3; D possibly corresponds to TRBD2 (6 bases). The germline V gene has CDR1 LGHNA and CDR2 YSLEER. The germline V and J ends were trimmed by 1 base and 1 base, with 15 bases remaining between them. The CDR3 covers 17 residues. The CDR3 nucleotides are TGCGCCAGCAGCCAAGTCTGGGGGTCGGGGGGCACAGATACGCAGTATTTT. It translates to CASSQVWGSGGTDTQYF.

V usage is TRBV18 and J usage is TRBJ1-1; 9 nucleotides agree with TRBD1. The CDR3 covers 20 residues. J gave up 1 base and V 1 base, and 16 bases lay outside the gene matches. CDR1 KGHSH and CDR2 LQKENI come from the germline V gene. The CDR3 loop is CASSPLNPGQGYLPNTEAFF. CDR3 sequence (DNA): TGTGCCAGCTCACCACTCAACCCGGGACAGGGTTATCTGCCGAACACTGAAGCTTTCTTT.

This chain joins TRBV25-1 and TRBJ1-1; 7 nucleotides agree with TRBD1. J was trimmed by 2 bases and V by 7 bases; bases with no gene match: 7. The CDR3 runs to 14 residues. Germline lookup yields CDR1 MGHDK and CDR2 SYGVNS. The CDR3 DNA follows: TGTGCCAGCACGCGCGGGACAGACAACACTGAAGCTTTCTTT. Protein: CASTRGTDNTEAFF.

This clone appeared once. The V and J genes are TRBV28 and TRBJ2-5, with TRBD2 matching 11 bases. Germline values: CDR1 MDHEN, CDR2 SYDVKM. V dropped 7 bases and J dropped 3; count of bases not matched to a gene: 7. This CDR3 contains 15 residues. The CDR3 sequence: CASTPLAGGKETQYF. The CDR3 region has the DNA TGTGCCAGCACCCCCTTAGCGGGGGGGAAAGAGACCCAGTACTTC.

The chain employs TRBV7-9 and TRBJ2-5, with a tentative D call TRBD2 (5 bases). Germline V CDR1 and CDR2: SEHNR, FQNEAQ (reference sequence). The CDR3 runs to 16 residues. V was pared by 5 bases and J by 1 base, with 17 bases between. The CDR3 bases are TGTGCCAGCAGCCCTTCCCTTGGAGGAACCCAAGAGACCCAGTACTTC. This encodes CASSPSLGGTQETQYF.

This chain links TRBV4-3 with TRBJ2-7; a weak D match, TRBD1 (5 bases). In germline, CDR1 is LGHNA, CDR2 YSLEER. The CDR3 loop spans 15 amino acids. V lost 1 base and J lost 4, with 14 bases in between. The CDR3 loop reads CASSQGVGLAYEQYF. CDR3 nucleotides: TGCGCCAGCAGCCAAGGGGTGGGGCTCGCGTACGAGCAGTACTTC.